The 8 T cell receptor beta chains in this list originate from one sample, sequenced in a study of blood T cells in healthy people across ages. A second 7 to 11 cycle PCR used barcoded and J-beta primers. A single record per CDR3 protein comes from TCRdb applying MiXCR to the 5' RACE reads. The table lists some 1.4 million distinct CDR3 sequences, 42% of them singletons. The sample comprised blood. Source of these receptors: a woman aged 18-30 years in good health.

The chain is built from TRBV4-2 and TRBJ1-2; tentatively, D is TRBD1 (5 bases). CDR3 length equals 13 residues. Trimming shortened V by 5 bases and J by 8 bases, and 15 bases separated the two germline ends. Germline V gene lookup returns CDR1 LGHNA and CDR2 YNFKEQ. The CDR3 loop is CASSGQGAEGYTF. In nucleotides, the CDR3 is TGTGCCAGCAGCGGGCAGGGAGCGGAGGGCTACACCTTC.

The chain uses TRBV7-9 and TRBJ2-7, with 8 bases matching TRBD2. V lost 5 bases to trimming and J lost 0 bases; unmatched junction nucleotides: 12. Germline V CDR1 and CDR2: SEHNR, FQNEAQ (reference sequence). The CDR3 covers 17 residues. The CDR3 DNA reads TGTGCCAGCAGCCGACACACCGGAAGCGGGAGCTCCTACGAGCAGTACTTC. This gives the protein CASSRHTGSGSSYEQYF.

A few counts support this clonotype. The chain recombines TRBV7-9 with TRBJ2-1; D might be TRBD2 (7 bases). The germline V gene encodes CDR1 SEHNR and CDR2 FQNEAQ (reference sequence). There are 14 residues in the CDR3. The V gene lost 11 bases and the J gene lost 5 bases, with 19 bases spanning the gap. CDR3 sequence reads: CACGGLAVDNEQFF. For the CDR3, the DNA is TGTGCCTGTGGGGGGCTAGCGGTAGACAATGAGCAGTTCTTC.

This clonotype was seen ten or more times. The chain is built from TRBV4-2 and TRBJ2-1; D remains unclear. CDR3 length equals 13 residues. Trimming took off 2 bases at V and 12 bases at J, with 14 bases between the two ends. Germline V gene data show CDR1 as LGHNA and CDR2 as YNFKEQ. This CDR3 reads CASSQPLDPGQFF. DNA of the CDR3: TGTGCCAGCAGCCAACCCTTAGATCCGGGGCAGTTCTTC.

V usage is TRBV6-5 and J usage is TRBJ1-2; a possible D gene is TRBD1 (5 bases). V lost 2 bases to trimming and J lost 4 bases, with 14 bases between them. The CDR3 contains 15 residues. Germline V gene data show CDR1 as MNHEY and CDR2 as SVGAGI. CDR3 in DNA: TGTGCCAGCAGTTACGCGCGGGGGATAGTCTATGGCTACACCTTC. The encoded protein is CASSYARGIVYGYTF.

V and J are TRBV20-1 and TRBJ2-3; 11 nucleotides match TRBD2. Germline-derived CDR1 and CDR2 are DFQATT and SNEGSKA (reference sequence). J gave up 3 bases and V 0 bases, and 11 bases lay outside the gene matches. This CDR3 spans 18 amino acids. In DNA form, the CDR3 reads TGCAGTGCTAGAGATTCAGTAGCGGGAGGGCCGGAGACAGATACGCAGTATTTT. It encodes CSARDSVAGGPETDTQYF.

This rearrangement joins TRBV5-1 to TRBJ1-3; no firm D call. Trimming shortened V by 0 bases and J by 8 bases, and 9 bases separated the two germline ends. Germline values: CDR1 SGHRS, CDR2 YFSETQ. This CDR3 spans 13 amino acids. CDR3 bases: TGCGCCAGCAGCTTGGAGCTGTTAGACACCATATATTTT. Protein: CASSLELLDTIYF.

The rearrangement uses TRBV25-1 and TRBJ2-2, with unresolved D. The V gene's germline CDR1 is MGHDK and CDR2 SYGVNS. The CDR3 length is 16 residues. Trimming stripped 3 bases from V and 2 bases from J, with 13 bases between. The CDR3 bases are TGTGCCAGCAGTGACGTACCGGAGTTCAACACCGGGGAGCTGTTTTTT. Translating it yields CASSDVPEFNTGELFF. Together with reference TRBV25-1 and TRBJ2-2, the CDR3 gives the full variable domain: EADIYQTPRYLVIGTGKKITLECSQTMGHDKMYWYQQDPGMELHLIHYSYGVNSTEKGDLSSESTVSRIRTEHFPLTLESARPSHTSQYLCASSDVPEFNTGELFFGEGSRLTVL.